This TCR beta chain was retrieved from a study of radiation and T cells in renal cell carcinoma. Whole-study findings and limits: No pretreatment tumor biopsies were available for baseline clonotypes. From baseline, blood top tumor clonotypes peaked at 2 weeks post-radiation.

A note on this clone: What it binds is not known.

Using immunoSEQ multiplex PCR, the repertoire was profiled, and TCRdb retains in-frame clones only, with some absent. The sample includes tens of thousands of clones, 82% of them seen just once. This CDR3 region has 15 residues. The germline CDR1 and CDR2 sequences are SGHAT and FQNNGV. V lost 1 base, J lost 4 bases, and 3 bases stayed unmatched. Indicated time point: baseline pretreatment blood. Treatment defined: 15 Gy SBRT to primary tumor, nephrectomy 4 weeks later. After SBRT, blood was collected at 2 and 4 weeks, plus baseline. Clear cell pathology was present in this patient's renal cell carcinoma.

The V call is TRBV11-2, the J call TRBJ2-1; 8 nucleotides agree with TRBD2. The receptor was derived from a man in his 60s with renal cell carcinoma. Sequenced material: blood, taken from a patient whose treatment included radiotherapy and nephrectomy. The CDR3 sequence: CASSLGTSGYNEQFF. The CDR3 coding sequence is TGTGCCAGCAGCTTAGGTACTAGCGGATACAATGAGCAGTTCTTC.